This is a list of T cell receptor beta chains from one sample in a study of human T cells and chemical hapten exposure. TCRdb processed the RACE reads anew with MiXCR; each CDR3 protein has one entry. In the table there are about 270,000 distinct CDR3 sequences, approximately 7.5% of which are singletons. The material sequenced was whole blood, taken in connection with sensitization to the hapten diphenylcyclopropenone (DPC). These receptors all come from a man younger than 35 with alopecia areata. Some clones in this sample may be carry-over from other donors' samples. The CDR3 runs from the conserved cysteine through the conserved F or W. A D gene is named only where the DNA matches it firmly. Part of the rows lack a size; the others show once, few, many or a class for expanded clones.

size: .
V: TRBV5-1
D: TRBD1
J: TRBJ2-2
CDR3: CASSSSTGEGELFF
DNA: TGCGCCAGCAGCTCGTCTACAGGGGAAGGGGAGCTGTTTTTT

size: few
V: TRBV9
D: TRBD1
J: TRBJ1-1
CDR3: CASSPQGGQLNTEAFF
DNA: TGTGCCAGCAGCCCTCAGGGGGGGCAGCTGAACACTGAAGCTTTCTTT

size: few
V: TRBV29-1
D: TRBD2
J: TRBJ2-2
CDR3: CSVEAWTSGELFF
DNA: TGCAGCGTTGAAGCTTGGACTAGCGGGGAGCTGTTTTTT

size: few
V: TRBV7-3
D: .
J: TRBJ1-6
CDR3: CASSLRAVGNSPLHF
DNA: TGTGCCAGCAGCTTAAGGGCGGTTGGTAATTCACCCCTCCACTTT

size: .
V: TRBV5-5
D: TRBD2
J: TRBJ2-3
CDR3: CASSSLLNSGGLSTDTQYF
DNA: TGTGCCAGCAGCTCCCTTCTTAATAGCGGGGGGCTAAGCACAGATACGCAGTATTTT

size: .
V: TRBV13
D: .
J: TRBJ1-1
CDR3: CASSQAGVRTFF
DNA: TGTGCCAGCAGCCAAGCCGGGGTCCGAACTTTCTTT

size: .
V: TRBV6-6
D: .
J: TRBJ1-5
CDR3: CASRHEGQPQHF
DNA: TGTGCCAGCAGGCACGAGGGGCAGCCCCAGCATTTT

size: .
V: TRBV4-3
D: TRBD1
J: TRBJ1-6
CDR3: CASSQRGQGNSPLHF
DNA: TGCGCCAGCAGCCAAAGAGGACAGGGTAATTCACCCCTCCACTTT

size: few
V: TRBV5-4
D: TRBD1
J: TRBJ2-3
CDR3: CASSKRDRDADTQYF
DNA: TGTGCCAGCAGCAAGCGGGACAGGGATGCAGATACGCAGTATTTT

size: few
V: TRBV9
D: TRBD1
J: TRBJ1-2
CDR3: CASSERTGGYGYTF
DNA: TGTGCCAGCAGCGAGAGGACAGGGGGCTATGGCTACACCTTC

size: many
V: TRBV29-1
D: .
J: TRBJ1-2
CDR3: CSVEVGYGYTF
DNA: TGCAGCGTTGAGGTGGGCTATGGCTACACCTTC

size: .
V: TRBV20-1
D: .
J: TRBJ1-2
CDR3: CSARGHVLSNYGYTF
DNA: TGCAGTGCTAGAGGCCACGTGTTGTCTAACTATGGCTACACCTTC

size: .
V: TRBV18
D: .
J: TRBJ1-1
CDR3: CASSSGQITEAFF
DNA: TGTGCCAGCTCTTCTGGACAGATCACTGAAGCTTTCTTT

size: .
V: TRBV5-7
D: TRBD1
J: TRBJ1-5
CDR3: CASSYYRGRGNQPQHF
DNA: TGTGCCAGCAGTTACTACAGGGGGCGAGGCAATCAGCCCCAGCATTTT

size: many
V: TRBV7-9
D: .
J: TRBJ1-1
CDR3: CASSRQEGTEAFF
DNA: TGTGCCAGCAGCCGTCAGGAGGGGACTGAAGCTTTCTTT

size: few
V: TRBV5-1
D: .
J: TRBJ2-5
CDR3: CASSSRGSSEETQYF
DNA: TGCGCCAGCAGCTCGAGGGGCAGCTCCGAAGAGACCCAGTACTTC

size: .
V: TRBV28
D: .
J: TRBJ1-2
CDR3: CASSQTFYGYTF
DNA: TGTGCCAGCAGTCAGACCTTCTATGGCTACACCTTC

size: .
V: TRBV3-1
D: TRBD2
J: TRBJ2-1
CDR3: CASSQAGGPYEQFF
DNA: TGTGCCAGCAGCCAAGCGGGGGGGCCATATGAGCAGTTCTTC

size: few
V: TRBV7-9
D: TRBD1
J: TRBJ2-5
CDR3: CASSLRTGGLVVETQYF
DNA: TGTGCCAGCAGCTTACGGACAGGAGGCCTGGTAGTGGAGACCCAGTACTTC

size: few
V: TRBV5-6
D: .
J: TRBJ2-5
CDR3: CASSFGSGVGVETQYF
DNA: TGTGCCAGCAGCTTTGGGTCTGGGGTCGGGGTAGAGACCCAGTACTTC

size: .
V: TRBV27
D: .
J: TRBJ1-5
CDR3: CASRDTEISNQPQHF
DNA: TGTGCCAGCCGCGACACAGAGATTAGCAATCAGCCCCAGCATTTT

size: few
V: TRBV12-3/TRBV12-4
D: TRBD2
J: TRBJ2-3
CDR3: CASSRGLAGRTDTQYF
DNA: TGTGCCAGCAGCCGCGGACTAGCGGGGCGCACAGATACGCAGTATTTT

size: .
V: TRBV7-2
D: .
J: TRBJ2-1
CDR3: CASGQRWGSYNEQFF
DNA: TGTGCCAGCGGCCAACGCTGGGGCTCCTACAATGAGCAGTTCTTC

size: few
V: TRBV28
D: .
J: TRBJ1-4
CDR3: CASSLIRFRRDEKLFF
DNA: TGTGCCAGCAGTTTGATAAGGTTCAGGCGGGATGAAAAACTGTTTTTT

size: few
V: TRBV4-2
D: .
J: TRBJ2-2
CDR3: CASSQDGAANTGELFF
DNA: TGTGCCAGCAGCCAAGATGGGGCAGCGAACACCGGGGAGCTGTTTTTT

size: many
V: TRBV29-1
D: .
J: TRBJ2-7
CDR3: CSVEVTTVRRDEQYF
DNA: TGCAGCGTTGAAGTGACAACGGTGAGGAGAGACGAGCAGTACTTC

size: .
V: TRBV6-6
D: .
J: TRBJ1-1
CDR3: CACRQMNTEAFF
DNA: TGTGCCTGCCGACAGATGAACACTGAAGCTTTCTTT

size: many
V: TRBV5-1
D: .
J: TRBJ2-1
CDR3: CASSLVGTNEQFF
DNA: TGCGCCAGCAGCTTGGTGGGCACCAATGAGCAGTTCTTC

size: .
V: TRBV6-2/TRBV6-3
D: TRBD1
J: TRBJ2-7
CDR3: CASRNRDRPYEQYF
DNA: TGTGCCAGCAGAAACCGGGACAGACCCTACGAGCAGTACTTC

size: few
V: TRBV12-3/TRBV12-4
D: .
J: TRBJ2-4
CDR3: CASSLSQIKNIQYF
DNA: TGTGCCAGCAGTTTAAGTCAAATCAAAAACATTCAGTACTTC

size: .
V: TRBV7-2
D: .
J: TRBJ2-3
CDR3: CASSVTGRPTDTQYF
DNA: TGTGCCAGCAGCGTCACAGGGAGGCCGACAGATACGCAGTATTTT

size: many
V: TRBV11-2
D: TRBD1
J: TRBJ2-5
CDR3: CASSLGPSTGYPETQYF
DNA: TGTGCCAGCAGCTTAGGCCCCTCGACAGGGTATCCAGAGACCCAGTACTTC

size: few
V: TRBV6-6
D: .
J: TRBJ1-4
CDR3: CASSYVGGLGKLFF
DNA: TGTGCCAGCAGTTACGTCGGAGGCCTTGGGAAACTGTTTTTT

size: .
V: TRBV3-2
D: .
J: TRBJ2-2
CDR3: CASSQDLPRGPKNTGELFF
DNA: TGTGCCAGCAGCCAAGATCTTCCGCGGGGGCCCAAGAACACCGGGGAGCTGTTTTTT

size: .
V: TRBV7-9
D: .
J: TRBJ2-3
CDR3: CASSPKRRFTDTQYF
DNA: TGTGCCAGCAGCCCTAAACGACGGTTCACAGATACGCAGTATTTT

size: few
V: TRBV3-1
D: .
J: TRBJ1-2
CDR3: CASSPLYESSGGYTF
DNA: TGTGCCAGCAGCCCACTTTACGAGTCTAGTGGAGGCTACACCTTC

size: few
V: TRBV6-2/TRBV6-3
D: .
J: TRBJ2-7
CDR3: CASSYRSGYPTYEQYF
DNA: TGTGCCAGCAGTTACCGCTCGGGCTACCCTACCTACGAGCAGTACTTC

size: .
V: TRBV20-1
D: TRBD1
J: TRBJ2-5
CDR3: CSARPGTAQETQYF
DNA: TGCAGTGCTCGACCGGGGACAGCCCAAGAGACCCAGTACTTC

size: few
V: TRBV7-2
D: .
J: TRBJ1-4
CDR3: CASSLQGRESEKLFF
DNA: TGTGCCAGCAGTTTACAGGGCAGGGAGTCTGAAAAACTGTTTTTT

size: many
V: TRBV7-9
D: .
J: TRBJ2-1
CDR3: CASSRPGHRDEQFF
DNA: TGTGCCAGCAGTCGTCCGGGACATAGGGATGAGCAGTTCTTC

size: .
V: TRBV7-7
D: .
J: TRBJ2-1
CDR3: CASSPTSRGDEQFF
DNA: TGTGCCAGCAGCCCCACGTCGAGGGGCGATGAGCAGTTCTTC

size: few
V: TRBV20-1
D: .
J: TRBJ2-5
CDR3: CSARGGLGETQYF
DNA: TGCAGTGCTAGAGGGGGGTTGGGAGAGACCCAGTACTTC

size: .
V: TRBV7-2
D: TRBD2
J: TRBJ2-3
CDR3: CASSSTSGPTDTQYF
DNA: TGTGCCAGCAGTTCGACTAGCGGGCCCACAGATACGCAGTATTTT

size: .
V: TRBV6-5
D: TRBD1
J: TRBJ2-7
CDR3: CASSYSFGTGGSYEQYF
DNA: TGTGCCAGCAGTTATTCCTTTGGGACAGGGGGCTCCTACGAGCAGTACTTC

size: many
V: TRBV28
D: TRBD1
J: TRBJ2-6
CDR3: CASSLARTGAGANVLTF
DNA: TGTGCCAGCAGTTTGGCCAGGACAGGGGCTGGGGCCAACGTCCTGACTTTC

size: .
V: TRBV12-3/TRBV12-4
D: .
J: TRBJ2-3
CDR3: CASSMTGFGTDTQYF
DNA: TGTGCCAGCAGTATGACGGGATTCGGCACAGATACGCAGTATTTT

size: many
V: TRBV5-1
D: .
J: TRBJ1-1
CDR3: CASDGGRGSEAFF
DNA: TGCGCCAGTGATGGGGGCAGGGGTTCTGAAGCTTTCTTT

size: .
V: TRBV6-4
D: TRBD2
J: TRBJ2-1
CDR3: CASSAGTSGGSNEQFF
DNA: TGTGCCAGCAGTGCGGGGACTAGCGGGGGATCCAATGAGCAGTTCTTC

size: .
V: TRBV29-1
D: .
J: TRBJ1-3
CDR3: CSVLVHSGNTIYF
DNA: TGCAGCGTGTTAGTGCATTCTGGAAACACCATATATTTT